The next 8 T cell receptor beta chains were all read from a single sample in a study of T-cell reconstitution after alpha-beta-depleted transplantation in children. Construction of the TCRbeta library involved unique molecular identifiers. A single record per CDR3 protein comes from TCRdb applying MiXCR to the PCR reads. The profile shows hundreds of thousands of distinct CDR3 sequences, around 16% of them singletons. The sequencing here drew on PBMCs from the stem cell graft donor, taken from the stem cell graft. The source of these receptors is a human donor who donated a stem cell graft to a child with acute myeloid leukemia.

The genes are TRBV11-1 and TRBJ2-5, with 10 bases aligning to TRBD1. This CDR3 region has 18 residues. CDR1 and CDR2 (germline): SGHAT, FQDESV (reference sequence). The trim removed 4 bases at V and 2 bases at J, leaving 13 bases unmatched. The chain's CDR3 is CASSSIRDRGVAQETQYF. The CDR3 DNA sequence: TGTGCCAGCAGCTCAATCCGGGACAGGGGAGTAGCTCAAGAGACCCAGTACTTC.

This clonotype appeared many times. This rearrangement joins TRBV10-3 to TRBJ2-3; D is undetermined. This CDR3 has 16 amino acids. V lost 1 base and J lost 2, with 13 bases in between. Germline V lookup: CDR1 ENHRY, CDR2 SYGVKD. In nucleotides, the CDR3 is TGTGCCATCAGTGAGTTCCAAACTCTCCCCACAGATACGCAGTATTTT. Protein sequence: CAISEFQTLPTDTQYF.

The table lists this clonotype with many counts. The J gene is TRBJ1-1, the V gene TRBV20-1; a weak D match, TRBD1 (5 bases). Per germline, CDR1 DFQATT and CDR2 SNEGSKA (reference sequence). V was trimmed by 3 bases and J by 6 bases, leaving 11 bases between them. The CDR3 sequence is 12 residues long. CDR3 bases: TGCAGTGCTAGGGCAGGGAGGGCTGAAGCTTTCTTT. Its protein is CSARAGRAEAFF.

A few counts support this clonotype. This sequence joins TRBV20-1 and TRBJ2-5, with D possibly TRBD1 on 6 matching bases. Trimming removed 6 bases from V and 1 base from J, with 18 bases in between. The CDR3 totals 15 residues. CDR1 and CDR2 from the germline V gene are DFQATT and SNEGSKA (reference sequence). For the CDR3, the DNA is TGCAGTGCAAAGACAGACAGGCCGGGCCAAGAGACCCAGTACTTC. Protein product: CSAKTDRPGQETQYF.

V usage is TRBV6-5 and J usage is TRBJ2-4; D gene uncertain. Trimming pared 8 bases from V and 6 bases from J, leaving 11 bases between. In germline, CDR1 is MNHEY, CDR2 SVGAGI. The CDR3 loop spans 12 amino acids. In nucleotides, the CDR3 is TGTGCCAGCGGAGAGGATCCAAACATTCAGTACTTC. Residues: CASGEDPNIQYF.

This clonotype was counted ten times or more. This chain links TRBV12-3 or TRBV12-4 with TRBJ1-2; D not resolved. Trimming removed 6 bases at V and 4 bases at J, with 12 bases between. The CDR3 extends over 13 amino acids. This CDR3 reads CASRRAGIYGYTF. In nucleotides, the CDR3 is TGTGCCAGCAGGCGAGCGGGGATCTATGGCTACACCTTC.

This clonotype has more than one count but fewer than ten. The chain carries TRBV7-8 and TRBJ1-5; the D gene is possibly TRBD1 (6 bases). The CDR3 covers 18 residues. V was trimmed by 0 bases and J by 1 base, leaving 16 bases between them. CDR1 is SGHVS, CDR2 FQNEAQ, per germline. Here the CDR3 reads CASSLAVSRQGSNQPQHF. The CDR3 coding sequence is TGTGCCAGCAGCTTAGCAGTTTCGCGGCAGGGGAGCAATCAGCCCCAGCATTTT. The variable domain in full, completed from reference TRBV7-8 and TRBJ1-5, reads GAGVSQSPRYKVAKRGQDVALRCDPISGHVSLFWYQQALGQGPEFLTYFQNEAQLDKSGLPSDRFFAERPEGSVSTLKIQRTQQEDSAVYLCASSLAVSRQGSNQPQHFGDGTRLSIL.

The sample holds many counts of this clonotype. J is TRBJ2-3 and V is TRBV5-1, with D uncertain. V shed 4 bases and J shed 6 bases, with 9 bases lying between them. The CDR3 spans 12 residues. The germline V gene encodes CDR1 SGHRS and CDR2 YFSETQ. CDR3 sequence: CASSTLGDTQYF. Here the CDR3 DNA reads TGCGCCAGCAGCACCTTAGGGGATACGCAGTATTTT.